This passage covers 29 T cell receptor beta chains from one sample sequenced in a study of regulatory T cells in long-lasting Graves disease. Relying on iRepertoire HTBI primers and Arm-PCR of CDR3 regions, the team built TCR beta libraries. MiXCR, run by TCRdb on the multiplex PCR reads, gives a single entry per CDR3 protein. The sample shows about 460,000 distinct CDR3 sequences, about 22% of them seen only once. Indicated time point: persistent/refractory GD, antithyroid drugs over 5 years with positive TRAb. PBMC RNA was the source of the TCR library. Sequencing was performed on peripheral blood mononuclear cells (PBMCs), taken when the disease was refractory, from a patient treated with antithyroid drugs. The receptor source for this set is a female donor with Graves disease.

This chain links TRBV2 with TRBJ1-2, with D perhaps matching TRBD1 (6 bases). The germline V and J ends were trimmed by 6 bases and 2 bases, with 22 bases remaining between them. The CDR3 consists of 17 residues. The germline gives CDR1 SNHLY, CDR2 FYNNEI. CDR3 loop: CASSLMGGAGANYGYTF. The CDR3 DNA sequence: TGTGCCAGCAGCTTAATGGGGGGGGCAGGGGCGAACTATGGCTACACCTTC.

The CDR3 region is CASTFEGSSYNEQFF. As DNA, the CDR3 is TGTGCCAGCACCTTTGAAGGGAGCTCCTACAATGAGCAGTTCTTC. V is TRBV6-2 or TRBV6-3 and J is TRBJ2-1; D might be TRBD2 (5 bases). Deletions cut 7 bases from V and 0 bases from J, with 13 bases between. Germline V gene lookup returns CDR1 MNHEY and CDR2 SVGEGT. The CDR3 consists of 15 residues.

This clonotype was observed many times. The gene calls are TRBV2 and TRBJ2-4; TRBD1 aligns across 9 bases. The V and J ends lost 6 bases and 3 bases, in that order; junction bases with no gene match: 0. The CDR3 sequence is 13 residues long. Germline CDR1 reads SNHLY; CDR2 reads FYNNEI. CDR3 sequence (DNA): TGTGCCAGCAGGGGACAGGGCAAAAACATTCAGTACTTC. This encodes CASRGQGKNIQYF.

This chain links TRBV5-1 with TRBJ1-2; a possible D gene is TRBD1 (6 bases). The length of the CDR3 is 15 residues. V was clipped by 4 bases and J by 8 bases, with 21 bases between them. Per germline, CDR1 SGHRS and CDR2 YFSETQ. The CDR3 loop is CASSLDFGGLEGYTF. The DNA for the CDR3 is TGCGCCAGCAGCCTGGATTTTGGGGGGCTCGAAGGCTACACCTTC.

This clonotype was seen at least ten times. J is TRBJ1-1 and V is TRBV20-1; no reliable D call. The CDR3 loop spans 14 amino acids. CDR1 is DFQATT and CDR2 is SNEGSKA in the germline V gene (reference sequence). Trimming took off 1 base at V and 7 bases at J, with 16 bases between the two ends. This CDR3 reads CSARVPLRPGEAFF. CDR3 DNA sequence: TGCAGTGCTAGAGTCCCCCTCCGACCGGGTGAAGCTTTCTTT.

Worth noting for this clonotype: At one boundary the junction diverges from the germline segment, which might be a read error. V gene TRBV19 combines with J gene TRBJ2-6; D might be TRBD1 (5 bases). Germline CDR1 LNHDA, CDR2 SQIVND (reference sequence). This CDR3 region has 17 residues. CDR3 amino acids: CATGRQASRSGANVLTF. Written as DNA, the CDR3 is TGTGCCACCGGTAGGCAGGCGAGTCGCTCTGGGGCCAACGTCCTGACCTTC.

This chain joins TRBV29-1 and TRBJ2-7; D is possibly TRBD1 or TRBD2 (5 bases each). The CDR3 covers 13 residues. The germline V and J ends were trimmed by 7 bases and 3 bases, with 16 bases remaining between them. In germline, CDR1 is SQVTM, CDR2 ANQGSEA. CDR3 protein: CSAGRGVGYEQYF. The CDR3 DNA sequence: TGCAGCGCTGGACGAGGGGTGGGCTACGAGCAGTACTTC.

This clonotype has just a few counts. The chain employs TRBV7-6 and TRBJ2-5; D is perhaps TRBD2 (5 bases). V dropped 0 bases and J dropped 5 bases, with 16 bases sitting between them. Germline values: CDR1 SGHVS, CDR2 FNYEAQ. The CDR3 totals 16 residues. The CDR3 bases are TGTGCCAGCAGCTTAGCGAGGACTCGTTTGCTGGAGACCCAGTACTTC. Protein: CASSLARTRLLETQYF.

This clonotype has more than one count but fewer than ten. The genes are TRBV3-1 and TRBJ2-7; 10 bases are a match to TRBD2. The CDR3 consists of 15 residues. The ends lost 1 base at V and 2 bases at J; junction bases unmatched: 2. Germline V gene lookup returns CDR1 LGHDT and CDR2 YNNKEL (reference sequence). This CDR3 reads CASSQVAGGPYEQYF. The CDR3 DNA follows: TGTGCCAGCAGCCAAGTAGCGGGGGGACCCTACGAGCAGTACTTC.

This clonotype was seen at least ten times. V gene TRBV4-1 combines with J gene TRBJ2-5; D might be TRBD1 or TRBD2, each matching 5 bases. The germline CDR1 and CDR2 sequences are MGHRA and YSYEKL. The CDR3 length is 14 residues. Trimming stripped 6 bases from V and 5 bases from J, with 16 bases between. CDR3 sequence reads: CASRSVGVGETQYF. For the CDR3, the DNA is TGCGCCAGCAGATCTGTGGGGGTGGGTGAGACCCAGTACTTC.

This clonotype came up many times. V is TRBV11-2 and J is TRBJ1-1, with 7 positions matching TRBD1. The CDR3 is 15 residues long. V lost 5 bases to trimming and J lost 1 base; unmatched junction nucleotides: 7. In germline, CDR1 is SGHAT, CDR2 FQNNGV. The CDR3 loop is CASSPRGTANTEAFF. The CDR3 DNA is TGTGCCAGCAGCCCTCGCGGGACAGCGAACACTGAAGCTTTCTTT.

This clonotype was detected ten times or more. V gene TRBV28 combines with J gene TRBJ1-1, with D tentatively TRBD1 (6 bases). V was cut by 6 bases and J by 1 base, with 18 bases left in between. CDR3 size: 16 residues. In germline, CDR1 is MDHEN, CDR2 SYDVKM. In DNA form, the CDR3 reads TGTGCCAGCAGATCCCTCGGTGGGGGGGCGAACACTGAAGCTTTCTTT. It translates to CASRSLGGGANTEAFF.

V and J are TRBV4-3 and TRBJ2-7, with TRBD2 matching 7 bases. The CDR3 extends over 15 amino acids. The junction had 4 bases not matched to a gene; V was cut back by 0 bases and J by 2 bases. The germline V gene has CDR1 LGHNA and CDR2 YSLEER. Here the CDR3 DNA reads TGCGCCAGCAGCCAAGATTACGGACTAGCCTACGAGCAGTACTTC. It encodes CASSQDYGLAYEQYF.

This clonotype has ten or more counts. The chain couples TRBV7-2 to TRBJ1-5, with D uncertain. This CDR3 contains 14 residues. In germline, CDR1 is SGHTA, CDR2 FQGNSA. V was cut by 3 bases and J by 2 bases, with 8 bases left in between. The CDR3 DNA is TGTGCCAGCAGCTTCTTAGAGGGCAATCAGCCCCAGCATTTT. Amino acids: CASSFLEGNQPQHF.

Many counts were recorded for this clonotype. The chain employs TRBV28 and TRBJ2-5; the match to TRBD1 covers 10 bases. The V and J ends lost 3 bases and 5 bases, in that order; junction bases with no gene match: 6. The V gene's germline CDR1 is MDHEN and CDR2 SYDVKM. The CDR3 covers 15 residues. CDR3 loop: CASSLGQGNRETQYF. In DNA form, the CDR3 reads TGTGCCAGCAGTTTGGGACAGGGGAACAGGGAGACCCAGTACTTC.

Remarks on this clonotype: At one end the junction does not follow the germline gene, possibly because of a read error. This rearrangement joins TRBV18 to TRBJ2-7; 8 bases are a match to TRBD2. This CDR3 has 15 amino acids. Germline CDR1 reads KGHSH; CDR2 reads LQKENI. The CDR3 sequence is CATSDAGGGLGEQYF. The CDR3 DNA reads TGTGCCACCTCAGACGCGGGGGGCGGCCTCGGCGAGCAGTACTTC.

There are many counts of this clonotype. The gene calls are TRBV28 and TRBJ1-2; D remains ambiguous. CDR3 length: 12 amino acids. Trimming cost V 8 bases and J 2 bases, with 9 bases left between them. Germline CDR1 and CDR2: MDHEN and SYDVKM. The CDR3 nucleotides read TGTGCCAGCCAGGTCAGAAACTATGGCTACACCTTC. Its protein product is CASQVRNYGYTF.

This clonotype has a count of ten or more. CDR3 in amino acids: CASSPRVVETQYF. CDR3 nucleotides: TGTGCCAGCAGTCCCCGAGTGGTGGAGACCCAGTACTTC. This chain connects TRBV27 to TRBJ2-5; D ambiguous. Trimming removed 5 bases from V and 5 bases from J, with 12 bases in between. The CDR3 is 13 amino acids. Germline lookup yields CDR1 MNHEY and CDR2 SMNVEV (reference sequence).

The gene calls are TRBV10-3 and TRBJ2-7; D is ambiguous. Germline V gives CDR1 ENHRY, CDR2 SYGVKD. The CDR3 extends over 9 amino acids. V was pared by 7 bases and J by 12 bases, with 10 bases between. The CDR3 DNA sequence: TGTGCCATCAATTTCAAGGGGTACTTC. Residues: CAINFKGYF.

This clonotype was recorded at least ten times. V and J are TRBV6-1 and TRBJ1-4; 7 bases fit TRBD1. CDR1 and CDR2 from the germline V gene are MNHNS and SASEGT. V was clipped by 6 bases and J by 0 bases; unmatched bases: 7. The CDR3 is 16 residues long. CDR3 sequence reads: CASRRGQLATNEKLFF. The DNA of the CDR3 is TGTGCCAGCAGAAGGGGACAGCTGGCAACTAATGAAAAACTGTTTTTT.

The chain links TRBV3-1 to TRBJ1-4; D is possibly TRBD1 (5 bases). With 2 bases removed from V and 2 bases from J, the gap between germline ends came to 9 bases. The CDR3 length is 15 residues. Germline lookup yields CDR1 LGHDT and CDR2 YNNKEL (reference sequence). For the CDR3, the DNA is TGTGCCAGCAGCCAACGTGAGGGGACTAATGAAAAACTGTTTTTT. As protein: CASSQREGTNEKLFF.

In this sample, this clonotype turned up many times. The V gene is TRBV7-2, the J gene TRBJ1-5; D may be TRBD1 (5 bases). The length of the CDR3 is 13 residues. Germline values: CDR1 SGHTA, CDR2 FQGNSA. The ends were cut back, 6 bases at V and 5 bases at J, with 11 bases in the middle. For the CDR3, the DNA is TGTGCCAGCAGTTTCGGGGGGGATCAGCCCCAGCATTTT. Amino acid sequence: CASSFGGDQPQHF.

This clonotype was seen repeatedly, ten times or more. The V gene is TRBV12-5, the J gene TRBJ1-1, with D unclear. Germline lookup yields CDR1 LGHNT and CDR2 FRNRAP. This CDR3 is 14 amino acids long. V was clipped by 1 base and J by 11 bases, with 17 bases between them. CDR3 bases: TGTGCTAGTGGTTTGGGTCACAAGGGCGCTAGTGCTTTCTTT. It encodes CASGLGHKGASAFF.

The chain uses TRBV6-1 and TRBJ1-5; 7 bases map to TRBD1. The CDR3 spans 14 residues. Germline V gives CDR1 MNHNS, CDR2 SASEGT. Trimming at V came to 8 bases and at J to 5 bases, leaving 9 bases not matched to a gene. The CDR3 sequence: CASGRDSEYQPQHF. CDR3 nucleotide sequence: TGTGCCAGCGGGCGGGACAGCGAATATCAGCCCCAGCATTTT.

V and J are TRBV12-3 or TRBV12-4 and TRBJ2-3; 9 bases fit TRBD2. The CDR3 totals 15 residues. J lost 4 bases, V lost 2 bases, and 4 bases had no gene match. CDR3 amino acids: CASSLFSGSSDTQYF. As DNA, the CDR3 is TGTGCCAGCAGTTTATTTAGCGGGAGCTCAGATACGCAGTATTTT.

This clonotype was recorded many times. A junction boundary mismatches the germline segment, possibly from a read error. The gene calls are TRBV6-5 and TRBJ2-7; D unresolved. This CDR3 is 14 amino acids long. Germline loops: CDR1 MNHEY, CDR2 SVGAGI. Here the CDR3 reads CASSYSPRTLSSDF. The CDR3 region has the DNA TGTGCCAGCAGTTACTCACCCAGGACGCTTAGCAGCGACTTC.

In this sample, this clonotype turned up many times. This chain joins TRBV12-3 or TRBV12-4 and TRBJ1-1; D not resolved. This CDR3 has 14 residues. The V gene lost 1 base and the J gene lost 3 bases, with 9 bases spanning the gap. This CDR3 is CASSLVREDTEAFF. DNA for the CDR3: TGTGCCAGCAGTTTAGTTCGGGAAGACACTGAAGCTTTCTTT.

This clonotype appeared many times. The chain combines TRBV28 with TRBJ2-7, with TRBD2 matching over 12 bases. Trimming took 4 bases from V and 2 from J; bases not matched to a gene: 9. The CDR3 has 17 residues. The germline V gene encodes CDR1 MDHEN and CDR2 SYDVKM. The CDR3 sequence: CASSSLSWTSGAYEQYF. DNA for the CDR3: TGTGCCAGCAGTTCACTATCCTGGACTAGCGGGGCCTACGAGCAGTACTTC.

The count of this clonotype is one. The V call is TRBV20-1, the J call TRBJ2-7; 7 bases agree with TRBD2. The CDR3 extends over 14 amino acids. V dropped 6 bases and J dropped 3; count of bases not matched to a gene: 11. Germline CDR1 reads DFQATT; CDR2 reads SNEGSKA (reference sequence). The CDR3 nucleotides are TGCAGTGCGGACCCACCGTCTAGCGGCTACGAGCAGTACTTC. Protein sequence: CSADPPSSGYEQYF.